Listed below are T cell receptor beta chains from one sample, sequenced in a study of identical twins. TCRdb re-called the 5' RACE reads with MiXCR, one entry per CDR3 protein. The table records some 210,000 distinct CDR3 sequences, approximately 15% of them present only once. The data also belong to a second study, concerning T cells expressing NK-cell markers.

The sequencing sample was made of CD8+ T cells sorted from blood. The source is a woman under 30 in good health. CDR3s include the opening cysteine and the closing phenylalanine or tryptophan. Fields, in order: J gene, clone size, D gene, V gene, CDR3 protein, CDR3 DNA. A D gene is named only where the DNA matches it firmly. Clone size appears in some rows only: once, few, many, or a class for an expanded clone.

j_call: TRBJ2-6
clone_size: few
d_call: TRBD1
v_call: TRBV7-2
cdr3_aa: CASSPGTGGEANVLTF
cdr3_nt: TGTGCCAGCAGCCCGGGGACAGGAGGAGAGGCCAACGTCCTGACTTTC

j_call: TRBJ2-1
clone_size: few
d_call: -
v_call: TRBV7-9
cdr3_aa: CASSSETGTPNEQFF
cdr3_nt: TGTGCCAGCAGCTCCGAAACCGGGACCCCTAATGAGCAGTTCTTC

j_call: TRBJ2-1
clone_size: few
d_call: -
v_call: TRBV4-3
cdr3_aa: CASSQADFGSEQFF
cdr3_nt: TGCGCCAGCAGCCAAGCAGACTTCGGCAGTGAGCAGTTCTTC

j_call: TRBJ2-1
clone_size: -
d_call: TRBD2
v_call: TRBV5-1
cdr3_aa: CASGLAGGRNEQFF
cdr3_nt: TGCGCCAGTGGACTAGCGGGAGGGCGTAATGAGCAGTTCTTC

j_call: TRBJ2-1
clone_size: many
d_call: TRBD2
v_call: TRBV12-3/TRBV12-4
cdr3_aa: CASSLGTSGRNEQFF
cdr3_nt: TGTGCCAGCAGTCTCGGGACTAGCGGAAGGAATGAGCAGTTCTTC

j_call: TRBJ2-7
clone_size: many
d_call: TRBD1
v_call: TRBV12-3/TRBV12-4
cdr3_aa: CASSLGTGANEQYF
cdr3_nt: TGTGCCAGCAGTTTGGGGACAGGGGCAAACGAGCAGTACTTC

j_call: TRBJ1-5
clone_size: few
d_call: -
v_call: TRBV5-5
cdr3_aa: CASSHLINQPQHF
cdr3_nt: TGTGCCAGCAGCCATTTAATTAATCAGCCCCAGCATTTT

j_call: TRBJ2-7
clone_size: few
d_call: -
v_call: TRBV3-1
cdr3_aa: CASSQESNKDEQYF
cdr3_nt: TGTGCCAGCAGCCAAGAAAGTAACAAGGACGAGCAGTACTTC

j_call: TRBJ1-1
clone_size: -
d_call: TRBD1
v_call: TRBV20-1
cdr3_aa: CSAAAPGGPEAFF
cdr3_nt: TGCAGTGCTGCGGCCCCAGGGGGCCCTGAAGCTTTCTTT

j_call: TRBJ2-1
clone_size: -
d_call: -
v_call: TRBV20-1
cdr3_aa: CSARNLASSYNEQFF
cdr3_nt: TGCAGTGCTAGGAATCTAGCGAGCTCCTACAATGAGCAGTTCTTC

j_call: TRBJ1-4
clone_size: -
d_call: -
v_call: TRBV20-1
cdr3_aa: CSASSPENIDEKLFF
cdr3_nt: TGCAGTGCCTCTTCGCCAGAGAATATAGATGAAAAACTGTTTTTT